In this sample, the clone carrying this T cell receptor beta chain turned up many times. The antigen remains undetermined. Compared with germline, one end of the junction differs, possibly owing to a read error. For TCRbeta, the library was prepared with unique molecular identifiers. In TCRdb, the PCR reads were re-called with MiXCR into one record per CDR3 protein. There are hundreds of thousands of distinct CDR3 sequences in the sample; around 13% occur only once, and 0.79% lies in the top ten. This specimen belongs to a study of T-cell reconstitution after alpha-beta-depleted transplantation in children. Germline V lookup: CDR1 SGHRS, CDR2 YFSETQ. There are 13 residues in the CDR3. Whole-study findings and limits: For some patients, TCRbeta diversity was high at day 60 because of recipient T cells and thymic progenitors that survived.

Specimen: PBMCs, collected before TCRalphabeta/CD19-depleted stem cell transplant. The sequence came from a girl between 2 and 10 years old with congenital amegakaryocytic thrombocytopenia, due to receive a stem cell transplant. The chain uses TRBV5-1 and TRBJ2-7; D may correspond to TRBD1 or TRBD2 (5 bases each). The CDR3 coding sequence is TGTGCCAGCAGTTTCGGGGCCTCCTACGAGCAGTACTTC. Its translation: CASSFGASYEQYF.